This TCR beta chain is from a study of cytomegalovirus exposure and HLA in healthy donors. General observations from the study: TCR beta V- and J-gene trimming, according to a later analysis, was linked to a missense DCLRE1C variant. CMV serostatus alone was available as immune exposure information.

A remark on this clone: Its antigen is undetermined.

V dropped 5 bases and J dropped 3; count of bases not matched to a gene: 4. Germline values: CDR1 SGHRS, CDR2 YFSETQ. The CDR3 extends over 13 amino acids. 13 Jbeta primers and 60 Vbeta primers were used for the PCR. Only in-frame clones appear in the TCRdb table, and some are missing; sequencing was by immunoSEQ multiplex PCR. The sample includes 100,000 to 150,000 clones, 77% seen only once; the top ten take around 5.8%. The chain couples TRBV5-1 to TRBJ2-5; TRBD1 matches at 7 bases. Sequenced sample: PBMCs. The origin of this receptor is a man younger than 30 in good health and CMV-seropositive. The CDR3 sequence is CASSRGQEETQYF. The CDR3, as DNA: TGCGCCAGCAGTCGCGGACAGGAAGAGACCCAGTACTTC.